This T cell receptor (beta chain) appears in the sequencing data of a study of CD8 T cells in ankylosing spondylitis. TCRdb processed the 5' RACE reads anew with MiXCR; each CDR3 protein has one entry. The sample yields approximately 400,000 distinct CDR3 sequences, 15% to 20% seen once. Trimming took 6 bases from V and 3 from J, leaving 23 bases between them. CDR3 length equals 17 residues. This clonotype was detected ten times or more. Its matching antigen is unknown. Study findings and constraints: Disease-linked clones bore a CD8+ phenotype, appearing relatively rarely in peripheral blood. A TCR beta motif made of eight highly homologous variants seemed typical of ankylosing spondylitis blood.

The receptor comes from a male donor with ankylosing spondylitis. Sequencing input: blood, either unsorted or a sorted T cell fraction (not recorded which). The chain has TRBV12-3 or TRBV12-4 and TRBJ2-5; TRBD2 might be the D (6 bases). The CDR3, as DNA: TGTGCCAGCAGCCCTGTACCAGCCGGGAGACAGAAAGAGACCCAGTACTTC. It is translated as CASSPVPAGRQKETQYF.